This is a list of T cell receptor beta chains from one sample in a study of blood T cells in healthy people across ages. TCRdb re-derived calls from the 5' RACE reads in MiXCR, one entry per CDR3 protein. The sample consists of about 780,000 distinct CDR3 sequences, around 45% of them appearing once. Sequenced: blood. The receptors originated from a man older than 75 in good health. The CDR3 runs from the conserved cysteine through the conserved F or W. The order of the fields is J gene, V gene, D gene, clone size, CDR3 DNA, CDR3 protein. The D gene is left open where the match is weak. Some rows have no size entry. The others give once, few or many, or a class for an expanded clone.

>TRBJ2-7|TRBV28|TRBD1|NA
TGTGCCAGCAGTTTCGTCGCGTCCGGGACAGGGCTACACAATGAGCAGTACTTC
CASSFVASGTGLHNEQYF
>TRBJ2-1|TRBV29-1|NA|few
TGCAGCGTTGAACTACGGCAGGGCGATGAGCAGTTCTTC
CSVELRQGDEQFF
>TRBJ2-3|TRBV5-6|NA|few
TGTGCCAGCAGCGAGGGACCGACTAGCACAGATACGCAGTATTTT
CASSEGPTSTDTQYF
>TRBJ2-4|TRBV10-2|TRBD2|NA
TGCGCCAGCAGTGAGGGACTAGCGGGAGGGCCGAGAGGTGAGCAGTACTTC
CASSEGLAGGPRGEQYF
>TRBJ2-5|TRBV5-1|TRBD1|NA
TGCGCCAGCAGATTGTCCCCGGGACAGGGGGGCGAGACCCAGTACTTC
CASRLSPGQGGETQYF
>TRBJ2-5|TRBV4-2|NA|few
TGTGCCAGCAGCCAAGATGTCGCGGTCGCTCGTGAAGAGACCCAGTACTTC
CASSQDVAVAREETQYF
>TRBJ2-5|TRBV29-1|TRBD1|few
TGCAGCGTCCGGGACAGGGATTCCTGGGGGACCCAGTACTTC
CSVRDRDSWGTQYF
>TRBJ2-5|TRBV5-1|NA|NA
TGCGCCGGCAGCTCGAGCGTCCGAGAGACCCAGTACTTC
CAGSSSVRETQYF
>TRBJ2-1|TRBV20-1|TRBD2|few
TGCAGTGCTAGTGATAGCGGGAGGTTGAGTAATGAGCAGTTCTTC
CSASDSGRLSNEQFF
>TRBJ2-1|TRBV7-8|TRBD2|NA
TGTGCCAGCAGCTCCTGGACTAGTTATGAGCAGTTCTTC
CASSSWTSYEQFF
>TRBJ2-1|TRBV28|NA|NA
TGTGCCAGCAGTTTAAGAGCAAGGGAGCAGTTCTTC
CASSLRAREQFF
>TRBJ2-3|TRBV6-5|TRBD1|few
TGTGCCAGCAGTTGGGACAGGGAATATACGCAGTATTTT
CASSWDREYTQYF
>TRBJ2-5|TRBV10-3|TRBD1|few
TGTGCCATCAGCTTGACAGGGGATCAAGAGACCCAGTACTTC
CAISLTGDQETQYF
>TRBJ2-5|TRBV20-1|NA|NA
TGCAGTGCTAGAGATGCGGGGGCCTCAAAGACCCAGTACTTC
CSARDAGASKTQYF
>TRBJ2-7|TRBV7-2|TRBD2|NA
TGTGCCAGCAGCTACCCCGGGACTAACTACGAGCAGTACTTC
CASSYPGTNYEQYF
>TRBJ2-1|TRBV15|TRBD2|few
TGTGCCACCAGCAGAGAAGGGGCGGGGGTGAACAATGAGCAGTTCTTC
CATSREGAGVNNEQFF
>TRBJ2-2|TRBV7-2|TRBD2|NA
TGTGCCAGCAGCAGAGACGTGGGGGGGACCGGGGAGCTGTTTTTT
CASSRDVGGTGELFF
>TRBJ2-5|TRBV5-1|NA|NA
TGCGCCAGCAGCTTGGAGAACACCGGGGGGACCCAGTACTTC
CASSLENTGGTQYF
>TRBJ1-6|TRBV3-1|NA|NA
TGTGCCAGCAGCCAAGTCGGAGGTTTTGAAACCCTCCACTTT
CASSQVGGFETLHF
>TRBJ2-1|TRBV20-1|NA|few
TGCAGTGCTAGTGGGTTACAAGAGACCCAGTTCTTC
CSASGLQETQFF
>TRBJ1-2|TRBV7-8|NA|NA
TGTGCCAGCAGCCAAATGCGGGGGGGCTATGGCTACACCTTC
CASSQMRGGYGYTF
>TRBJ2-1|TRBV20-1|NA|NA
TGCAGTGCCCCACCCCTAGGGCAGTACAATGAGCAGTTCTTC
CSAPPLGQYNEQFF
>TRBJ2-5|TRBV14|NA|once
TGTGCCTGCAGCCAAGATGGTCAGGTTATTCAAGAGACCCAGTACTTC
CACSQDGQVIQETQYF
>TRBJ1-5|TRBV28|NA|NA
TGTGCCAGCAGTTTATGGGGCAGCGGGGAGCAGCCCCAGCATTTT
CASSLWGSGEQPQHF
>TRBJ2-7|TRBV2|TRBD1|many
TGTGCCAGCAGGACCGGGACAGGGGCCTACGAGCAGTACTTC
CASRTGTGAYEQYF
>TRBJ2-1|TRBV10-3|TRBD2|NA
TGTGCCATCAGTGAGTTATCTAGCGGGAGGGATGAGCAGTTCTTC
CAISELSSGRDEQFF
>TRBJ2-7|TRBV4-3|NA|many
TGCGCCAGCAGCCAAGGACAAGGGCCTAGCTACGAGCAGTACTTC
CASSQGQGPSYEQYF
>TRBJ2-7|TRBV10-3|TRBD1|few
TGTGCCATCAGTCCCGGACAGGAATCGCAGTACTTC
CAISPGQESQYF
>TRBJ2-5|TRBV7-9|TRBD2|NA
TGTGCCAGCAGCTGGACTAGCGAGACCCAGTACTTC
CASSWTSETQYF
>TRBJ2-1|TRBV7-2|TRBD2|many
TGTGCCAGCTACCGGGGACTAGCGGGAGAAGGTGAGCAGTTCTTC
CASYRGLAGEGEQFF
>TRBJ1-4|TRBV5-6|TRBD1|NA
TGTGCCAGCACCACGGGGACAGGGGGCAATAATGAAAAACTGTTTTTT
CASTTGTGGNNEKLFF
>TRBJ2-4|TRBV21-1|NA|few
TGTGCCAGCAGCAAGGGGGGAGGCAAAAACATTCAGTACTTC
CASSKGGGKNIQYF
>TRBJ1-2|TRBV5-1|TRBD1|few
TGCGCCAGCAGCGCCGGGACAGGGCTTACCTATGGCTACACCTTC
CASSAGTGLTYGYTF
>TRBJ2-3|TRBV4-1|NA|NA
TGCGCCAGCAGCCAAGAAGGGGACAGCACAGATACGCAGTATTTT
CASSQEGDSTDTQYF
>TRBJ2-3|TRBV29-1|NA|NA
TGCAGCGTTGGGGCAGCCGGCACAGATACGCAGTATTTT
CSVGAAGTDTQYF
>TRBJ2-7|TRBV20-1|TRBD2|many
TGCAGTGCCACGACTAGCGGGAGGGGAGAGCAGTACTTC
CSATTSGRGEQYF
>TRBJ2-7|TRBV10-3|NA|NA
TGTGCCATCAGTGGGGGGGCCTACGAGCAGTACTTC
CAISGGAYEQYF
>TRBJ2-3|TRBV4-3|NA|few
TGCGCCAGCAGCCAAGATTCCGGCACAGATACGCAGTATTTT
CASSQDSGTDTQYF
>TRBJ1-1|TRBV27|NA|NA
TGTGCCAGCAGCACCAGACAGTTACGAGAAGCTTTCTTT
CASSTRQLREAFF
>TRBJ2-6|TRBV4-3|NA|NA
TGCGCCAGCAGCCAAGAGCGGCGGGGAGGTGGGGCCAACGTCCTGACTTTC
CASSQERRGGGANVLTF
>TRBJ2-7|TRBV6-2/TRBV6-3|TRBD2|NA
TGTGCCAGCAGAGTACCGGGACTAGCGTTCTACGAGCAGTACTTC
CASRVPGLAFYEQYF
>TRBJ2-5|TRBV11-2|NA|NA
TGTGCCAGCAGCCCCGGGACGGGTAAAGAGACCCAGTACTTC
CASSPGTGKETQYF
>TRBJ2-7|TRBV5-1|TRBD2|NA
TGCGCCAGCAGCTTGGAGGGCGGGAGCATCACCTACGAGCAGTACTTC
CASSLEGGSITYEQYF
>TRBJ2-7|TRBV20-1|TRBD2|NA
TGCAGTGCTAGAGCACTAGCGGGAGGGCCGCTAACGGTTGAGCAGTACTTC
CSARALAGGPLTVEQYF
>TRBJ2-7|TRBV12-3/TRBV12-4|TRBD1|NA
TGTGCCAGCAGCCCGGGACAGCTCTTATCGAAGTACGAGCAGTACTTC
CASSPGQLLSKYEQYF
>TRBJ2-7|TRBV14|NA|once
TGTGCCGGCAGCCAAGATCAGGGGCTAGCGAGCTCCTACGAGCAGTACTTC
CAGSQDQGLASSYEQYF
>TRBJ2-2|TRBV12-3/TRBV12-4|NA|NA
TGTGCCAGCAGACACAGGGCGTCGAACACCGGGGAGCTGTTTTTT
CASRHRASNTGELFF
>TRBJ2-1|TRBV29-1|TRBD1|NA
TGCAGCGTTGGTGCTCAGGGGGAGTTCTTC
CSVGAQGEFF
>TRBJ2-5|TRBV20-1|TRBD1|NA
TGCAGTGCTAGTTCGCTCAGGGGGCTTCGGGAGACCCAGTACTTC
CSASSLRGLRETQYF
>TRBJ2-3|TRBV28|NA|NA
TGTGCCAGCCGGGGATCCGGCGGTACGCAGTATTTT
CASRGSGGTQYF
>TRBJ2-3|TRBV6-2/TRBV6-3|NA|NA
TGTGCCAGCCATCAGGACTGGAGCACAGATACGCAGTATTTT
CASHQDWSTDTQYF
>TRBJ2-7|TRBV25-1|NA|few
TGTGCCAGCAACAAAGGGGTAGGAGTGTCCTACAATGAGCAGTACTTC
CASNKGVGVSYNEQYF
>TRBJ2-1|TRBV11-3|NA|few
TGTGCCAGCGGGTGGAACAATGAGCAGTTCTTC
CASGWNNEQFF
>TRBJ2-1|TRBV20-1|TRBD2|few
TGCAGTGCTAGTTCCCTTTTAGCGGGAAATGAGCAGTTCTTC
CSASSLLAGNEQFF
>TRBJ2-1|TRBV24-1|NA|few
TGTGCCACCAGTGACGCGGACAGCGGCTCCTACAATGAGCAGTTCTTC
CATSDADSGSYNEQFF
>TRBJ2-5|TRBV20-1|TRBD2|NA
TGCAGTGCTAGAACACCAGGGACTAGCGGGATAGAGACCCAGTACTTC
CSARTPGTSGIETQYF
>TRBJ2-1|TRBV4-2|TRBD2|NA
TGTGCCAGCAGCCAAGGGGGGACTAGCGGGAGAGTTGAGCAGTTCTTC
CASSQGGTSGRVEQFF
>TRBJ2-7|TRBV20-1|NA|NA
TGCAGTGCTAGGTTCCCTAGCTCCTACGAGCAGTACTTC
CSARFPSSYEQYF
>TRBJ2-7|TRBV6-2/TRBV6-3|NA|NA
TGTGCCAGCAGTTCAACCCGGGACACGGTTTACGAGCAGTACTTC
CASSSTRDTVYEQYF
>TRBJ2-7|TRBV7-2|TRBD1|many
TGTGCCAGCAGCTTTGGACAGGGGTCTGCCCAAGAGCAGTACTTC
CASSFGQGSAQEQYF